The 31 T cell receptor beta chains below come from one sample, sequenced in a study of T cell responses to AZD1222 COVID-19 vaccine. Method: immunoSEQ multiplex PCR; TCRdb's copy keeps in-frame clones and lacks some. The data contain roughly 77,000 clones, approximately 90% of them singletons. This specimen consisted of peripheral blood, obtained 28 days after the second AZD1222 dose. The receptors derive from an adult who received the AZD1222 COVID-19 vaccine.

Regarding this clone: The same CDR3 is also encoded by other DNA sequences in this sample. V and J are TRBV5-1 and TRBJ2-3, with 15 nucleotides matching TRBD2. CDR1 SGHRS and CDR2 YFSETQ come from the germline V gene. There are 17 residues in the CDR3. Trimming at V came to 5 bases and at J to 3 bases, leaving 7 bases not matched to a gene. The CDR3 nucleotides read TGCGCCAGCAGGCGGACTAGCGGGGGGGCCGGTACAGATACGCAGTATTTT. It yields the protein CASRRTSGGAGTDTQYF.

The chain recombines TRBV11-1 with TRBJ2-1; TRBD2 matches at 14 bases. The CDR3 loop spans 16 amino acids. Germline V gene sequence: CDR1 SGHAT, CDR2 FQDESV (reference sequence). The ends lost 5 bases at V and 8 bases at J; junction bases unmatched: 8. CDR3 amino acids: CASSQRLAGGIHEQFF. CDR3 sequence (DNA): TGTGCCAGCAGCCAAAGACTAGCGGGAGGGATCCATGAGCAGTTCTTC.

The genes are TRBV4-3 and TRBJ1-5; D unclear. V was trimmed by 4 bases and J by 1 base, leaving 11 bases between them. In germline, CDR1 is LGHNA, CDR2 YSLEER. This CDR3 has 15 amino acids. Written as DNA, the CDR3 is TGCGCCAGCAGCCGTGTTACGGGCAGCAATCAGCCCCAGCATTTT. Encoded protein: CASSRVTGSNQPQHF.

The J gene is TRBJ2-1, the V gene TRBV5-4, with TRBD1 identical over 9 bases. V lost 4 bases, J lost 2 bases, and 7 bases stayed unmatched. Germline V gives CDR1 SGHNT, CDR2 YYREEE (reference sequence). The CDR3 spans 16 residues. The DNA for the CDR3 is TGTGCCAGCAGCCGACGCCGACAGGGGGCCTACAATGAGCAGTTCTTC. Translating gives CASSRRRQGAYNEQFF.

The V call is TRBV24-1, the J call TRBJ2-5; 7 bases are shared with TRBD1. CDR3 length: 14 amino acids. Germline lookup yields CDR1 KGHDR and CDR2 SFDVKD. J lost 5 bases, V lost 1 base, and 3 bases had no gene match. In DNA form, the CDR3 reads TGTGCCACCAGTGATTTTCAGGGGGAGGAGACCCAGTACTTC. It is translated as CATSDFQGEETQYF.

This clone was seen a single time. The gene calls are TRBV4-1 and TRBJ2-7; the match to TRBD1 covers 7 bases. Germline V gene data show CDR1 as MGHRA and CDR2 as YSYEKL. This CDR3 spans 16 amino acids. J gave up 4 bases and V 0 bases, and 9 bases lay outside the gene matches. The DNA for the CDR3 is TGCGCCAGCAGCCAAGAGTCGGACAGGACGAGATACGAGCAGTACTTC. It encodes CASSQESDRTRYEQYF.

The chain combines TRBV7-9 with TRBJ1-5, with D maybe TRBD1 (6 bases). Trimming shortened V by 1 base and J by 7 bases, and 17 bases separated the two germline ends. The length of the CDR3 is 16 residues. Germline V lookup: CDR1 SEHNR, CDR2 FQNEAQ (reference sequence). In DNA, the CDR3 is TGTGCCAGCAGCTTAGTAAGGACAGAAGGGGAACAGCCCCAGCATTTT. Translated: CASSLVRTEGEQPQHF.

This chain connects TRBV9 to TRBJ1-1; D remains unclear. This CDR3 spans 15 amino acids. Deletions cut 2 bases from V and 1 base from J, with 12 bases between. Per the germline V gene, CDR1 is SGDLS and CDR2 is YYNGEE. The CDR3, as DNA: TGTGCCAGCAGCGTCGACCCGGCTAAGAACACTGAAGCTTTCTTT. Residues: CASSVDPAKNTEAFF.

For this clone: The germline gene is not matched at one end of the junction; a read error may be the cause. The genes are TRBV7-8 and TRBJ2-3; 7 bases match TRBD2. Germline lookup yields CDR1 SGHVS and CDR2 FQNEAQ. The CDR3 is 15 residues long. The CDR3 sequence is CASSLAAMGTDTQYF. Here the CDR3 DNA reads TGTGCCAGCAGCCTAGCGGCTATGGGCACAGATACGCAGTATTTT.

The chain employs TRBV13 and TRBJ2-1; D is possibly TRBD2 (6 bases). There are 17 residues in the CDR3. Trimming took off 0 bases at V and 6 bases at J, with 18 bases between the two ends. In germline, CDR1 is PRHDT, CDR2 FYEKMQ (reference sequence). The CDR3 nucleotides are TGTGCCAGCAGCTTAGGCGTGCCGGGGAGGACCCCCAATGAGCAGTTCTTC. It codes for CASSLGVPGRTPNEQFF.

The chain combines TRBV7-6 with TRBJ2-7; tentatively, D is TRBD2 (7 bases). There are 16 residues in the CDR3. V lost 1 base and J lost 2, with 15 bases in between. From germline, CDR1 is SGHVS and CDR2 FNYEAQ. CDR3 sequence reads: CASSLGGASGTYEQYF. The CDR3 DNA sequence: TGTGCCAGCAGCTTAGGGGGGGCTAGCGGTACCTACGAGCAGTACTTC.

The V and J genes are TRBV7-2 and TRBJ2-1; 14 positions match TRBD2. The CDR3 has 17 amino acids. The germline CDR1 and CDR2 sequences are SGHTA and FQGNSA. With 1 base clipped from V and 13 bases from J, the junction kept 12 bases outside the gene matches. CDR3 sequence reads: CASSLVVFGTSGRTQFF. The CDR3, as DNA: TGTGCCAGCAGCTTAGTGGTGTTTGGGACTAGCGGGAGAACTCAGTTCTTC.

The rearrangement links TRBV3-1 (or the pseudogene TRBV3-2) to TRBJ2-2, with 8 bases that match TRBD1. Unmatched junction bases numbered 12, after V lost 4 bases and J lost 2 bases. This CDR3 spans 18 amino acids. The germline gives CDR1 LGHDT, CDR2 YNNKEL (reference sequence). CDR3 sequence (DNA): TGTGCCAGCAGCCTTCCTACGGGACAGGCATTAAACACCGGGGAGCTGTTTTTT. Translating gives CASSLPTGQALNTGELFF.

The rearrangement links TRBV28 to TRBJ2-5; 11 nucleotides line up with TRBD2. Germline assignment: CDR1 MDHEN and CDR2 SYDVKM. The V segment lost 6 bases and the J segment 5 bases; nucleotides outside the gene matches: 8. The CDR3 spans 15 residues. CDR3 protein: CASSRSGGASETQYF. The CDR3 DNA follows: TGTGCCAGCAGCCGTAGCGGGGGGGCCTCCGAGACCCAGTACTTC.

This sequence joins TRBV28 and TRBJ2-7; possible D gene TRBD1, 5 bases. The CDR3 contains 13 residues. V lost 10 bases and J lost 3, with 16 bases in between. Germline assignment: CDR1 MDHEN and CDR2 SYDVKM. Here the CDR3 reads CATAGMGLYEQYF. CDR3 DNA: TGTGCCACCGCAGGGATGGGCCTCTACGAGCAGTACTTC.

This chain links TRBV18 with TRBJ1-2; D is perhaps TRBD1 (5 bases). V lost 6 bases and J 4 bases, leaving 18 bases between the germline ends. This CDR3 has 15 residues. Per germline, CDR1 KGHSH and CDR2 LQKENI. The CDR3 DNA sequence: TGTGCCAGCTCTTCGGTCGGGACGGAGTTCTATGGCTACACCTTC. It yields the protein CASSSVGTEFYGYTF.

In its sample, this clone ranks as medium-sized. The V call is TRBV6-5, the J call TRBJ2-7; D gene ambiguous. The V end was cut by 0 bases, the J end by 4 bases, with 10 bases between. The CDR3 extends over 14 amino acids. Germline-derived CDR1 and CDR2 are MNHEY and SVGAGI. CDR3 coding DNA: TGTGCCAGCAGTTACTCGTATTACGGATACGAGCAGTACTTC. The encoded protein is CASSYSYYGYEQYF.

CDR3 coding DNA: TGTGCCAGCAGCTTATTAGAAGAGACCCAGTACTTC. This gives the protein CASSLLEETQYF. The chain is built from TRBV11-2 and TRBJ2-5, with D hard to call. Per germline, CDR1 SGHAT and CDR2 FQNNGV. Trimming cost V 2 bases and J 3 bases, with 4 bases left between them. The CDR3 covers 12 residues. The variable domain in full, completed from reference TRBV11-2 and TRBJ2-5, reads EAGVAQSPRYKIIEKRQSVAFWCNPISGHATLYWYQQILGQGPKLLIQFQNNGVVDDSQLPKDRFSAERLKGVDSTLKIQPAKLEDSAVYLCASSLLEETQYFGPGTRLLVL.

The chain carries TRBV7-2 and TRBJ1-1; D not certain. The CDR3 spans 14 residues. Trimming took 3 bases from V and 0 from J, leaving 8 bases between them. The germline V gene has CDR1 SGHTA and CDR2 FQGNSA. CDR3 in DNA: TGTGCCAGCAGCTTGTGGCTGATGAACACTGAAGCTTTCTTT. Protein sequence: CASSLWLMNTEAFF. The complete variable domain, with remaining parts taken from reference TRBV7-2 and TRBJ1-1, reads GAGVSQSPSNKVTEKGKDVELRCDPISGHTALYWYRQSLGQGLEFLIYFQGNSAPDKSGLPSDRFSAERTGGSVSTLTIQRTQQEDSAVYLCASSLWLMNTEAFFGQGTRLTVV.

This clone was detected only once. DNA for the CDR3: TGTGCCAGCAGTCCCTTACAGGGAACATCTGGAAACACCATATATTTT. This sequence encodes CASSPLQGTSGNTIYF. The chain links TRBV27 to TRBJ1-3, with a possible D match to TRBD1 (6 bases). The CDR3 is 16 amino acids. CDR1 MNHEY and CDR2 SMNVEV come from the germline V gene (reference sequence). Trimming shortened V by 5 bases and J by 1 base, and 15 bases separated the two germline ends.

CDR3 DNA: TGCAGCGTTGGGGGCAGGGCGAACACTGAAGCTTTCTTT. The encoded protein is CSVGGRANTEAFF. This chain joins TRBV29-1 and TRBJ1-1; possible D gene TRBD1, 5 bases. V shed 4 bases and J shed 1 base, with 10 bases lying between them. The germline CDR1 and CDR2 sequences are SQVTM and ANQGSEA. CDR3 size: 13 residues.

This clone was seen just once. The chain couples TRBV7-3 to TRBJ1-4; 7 positions match TRBD1. From germline, CDR1 is SGHTA and CDR2 FQGTGA. The V gene end was trimmed by 5 bases and the J gene end by 4 bases; junction bases not matched to a gene: 4. This CDR3 has 14 residues. CDR3 in DNA: TGTGCCAGCAGCCTGACAGGGAGTAATGAAAAACTGTTTTTT. It yields the protein CASSLTGSNEKLFF.

J is TRBJ2-7 and V is TRBV3-1 (or the pseudogene TRBV3-2), with D perhaps matching TRBD1 (5 bases). This CDR3 is 15 amino acids long. The germline V gene has CDR1 LGHDT and CDR2 YNNKEL (reference sequence). V was trimmed by 2 bases and J by 4 bases, leaving 15 bases between them. CDR3 sequence: CASSQRTPVIYEQYF. The DNA for the CDR3 is TGTGCCAGCAGCCAAAGGACACCCGTCATTTACGAGCAGTACTTC.

V gene TRBV29-1 combines with J gene TRBJ2-1, with 8 bases fitting TRBD1. The germline CDR1 and CDR2 sequences are SQVTM and ANQGSEA. The CDR3 totals 16 residues. V lost 7 bases, J lost 9 bases, and 20 bases stayed unmatched. The CDR3 DNA reads TGCAGCGGAAACCAAGGACAGGGAATGTGGCTTCCTGAGCAGTTCTTC. Its protein is CSGNQGQGMWLPEQFF.

The chain is built from TRBV19 and TRBJ2-2; maybe TRBD1 (5 bases). Trimming took off 5 bases at V and 5 bases at J, with 18 bases between the two ends. The germline V gene has CDR1 LNHDA and CDR2 SQIVND (reference sequence). This CDR3 comprises 16 residues. For the CDR3, the DNA is TGTGCCAGTAGTGCCCCTCCAGGGTGGGCGACCGGGGAGCTGTTTTTT. Its protein is CASSAPPGWATGELFF.

The chain recombines TRBV7-3 with TRBJ2-1, with D possibly being TRBD2 (6 bases). The germline V gene encodes CDR1 SGHTA and CDR2 FQGTGA. Trimming took 3 bases from V and 5 from J, leaving 14 bases between them. The CDR3 length is 15 residues. The CDR3 bases are TGTGCCAGCAGCTTCACTAGCATGAACGACAATGAGCAGTTCTTC. Encoded protein: CASSFTSMNDNEQFF.

This clone has a single count. The CDR3 sequence is CASSPSRQGVSQHF. CDR3 sequence (DNA): TGTGCCAGCAGTCCTTCACGGCAGGGGGTTTCCCAGCATTTT. This chain uses TRBV6-5 with TRBJ1-5; 7 nucleotides agree with TRBD1. The germline gives CDR1 MNHEY, CDR2 SVGAGI. After removal of 5 bases from V and 11 bases from J, the junction contained 12 bases not matched to a gene. The CDR3 is made up of 14 amino acids.

The J gene is TRBJ2-3, the V gene TRBV2, with TRBD2 as a possible D gene (5 bases). V dropped 8 bases and J dropped 6 bases, with 15 bases sitting between them. Germline CDR1 and CDR2: SNHLY and FYNNEI. The CDR3 extends over 13 amino acids. The CDR3: CASAVGEIDTQYF. The CDR3 bases are TGTGCCAGCGCAGTCGGGGAAATCGATACGCAGTATTTT.

The CDR3 here is CASSDRDRGLFSNYGYTF. CDR3 nucleotide sequence: TGTGCCAGCAGTGACCGGGACAGGGGCCTGTTTTCTAACTATGGCTACACCTTC. V and J are TRBV27 and TRBJ1-2; 10 bases align to TRBD1. The CDR3 totals 18 residues. V was clipped by 5 bases and J by 0 bases; unmatched bases: 12. Germline-derived CDR1 and CDR2 are MNHEY and SMNVEV (reference sequence).

The chain recombines TRBV9 with TRBJ1-2; D not certain. CDR3 length equals 13 residues. V was trimmed by 0 bases and J by 7 bases, leaving 10 bases between them. Germline CDR1 SGDLS, CDR2 YYNGEE. DNA of the CDR3: TGTGCCAGCAGCGTAGGGGAACTCGCTGGCTACACCTTC. Amino acids: CASSVGELAGYTF.

V gene TRBV30 combines with J gene TRBJ1-1; 8 bases fit TRBD1. Germline loops: CDR1 GTSNPN, CDR2 SVGIG (reference sequence). V was pared by 4 bases and J by 2 bases, with 6 bases of the junction left unmatched. The CDR3 runs 14 residues. Written as DNA, the CDR3 is TGTGCCTGGATCAAACAGGGGGGCAACACTGAAGCTTTCTTT. Translated, it gives CAWIKQGGNTEAFF. The full variable domain, with the rest looked up from reference TRBV30 and TRBJ1-1, is SQTIHQWPATLVQPVGSPLSLECTVEGTSNPNLYWYRQAAGRGLQLLFYSVGIGQISSEVPQNLSASRPQDRQFILSSKKLLLSDSGFYLCAWIKQGGNTEAFFGQGTRLTVV.